This TCR beta chain was recovered during a study of T cells in Graves' hyperthyroidism and ophthalmopathy (dated by TCRdb to the late 2010s). General notes on the study: Peripheral blood was sampled at the time of initial diagnosis, prior to any treatment. An independent validation cohort of around 19 hyperthyroidism patients and about 16 patients who later progressed to ophthalmopathy tested prospective prediction of ophthalmopathy. TCR Vbeta CDR3 sequencing of 120 to 150 peripheral blood samples (43 ophthalmopathy, about 74 hyperthyroidism and roughly 17 progressor patients) is reported in the paper. After blood sampling, hyperthyroidism patients were treated with methimazole at a starting dose of 30 mg daily, and ophthalmopathy patients were treated with high-dose intravenous methylprednisolone. The 95 to 100 discovery patients were randomly divided into training and test sets at a 7:3 ratio. In addition, the study compared T-cell repertoires in thyroid tissue and in blood from roughly 6 Graves' hyperthyroidism patients. To identify distinguishing TCR V-J signatures, a discovery cohort of about a hundred patients was used, comprising 43 with Graves' ophthalmopathy and around 60 with stable Graves' hyperthyroidism.

V lost 0 bases and J lost 4 bases; the stretch between them is 16 bases long. Reading from cysteine to phenylalanine, the CDR3 counts 15 amino acids. Only CDR3 DNA is held: 45 bases, read in frame from base 1. CDR1 is given as DFQATT and CDR2 as SNEGSKA, both from the germline V gene (reference sequence). The TCR beta CDR3 regions were amplified from RNA transcripts. The TCR CDR3 was subjected to a first round of RT-PCR using the HTBI primer set and the Qiagen OneStep RT-PCR kit. Libraries were constructed in a second round of multiplex PCR, after which size selection and purification were carried out. Paired-end sequencing of the libraries was performed with 100 bp reads on an Illumina HiSeq2000. Regarding the original processing steps: SOAPnuke was used to process the raw data, removing reads that contained adapters or uncalled bases, had a mean Phred below 15, or lacked an exact match to the constant primer or identifier. High-quality paired reads were merged with COPE v1.2.5, and unique nucleotide sequences were defined as clonotypes. Clonotypes were aligned to IMGT TRBV, TRBD and TRBJ reference segments using MiTCR v1.1. The analysis included only V-J combinations with a frequency above 0.0001, which together covered 99.2% of the repertoires. The TCS score was defined as the ratio of F50 (clonal expansion) to E x V (chaos), calculated using BLOSUM62-based TCRdist between CDR3 peptides within each V-J. Welch's t-statistics and random forest reduced roughly 500 V-J features to 13, which were used in a naive Bayes classifier (R e1071). The similarity between thyroid and blood repertoires was quantified using the Morisita-Horn index. TCRdb handled the public reads itself, with Q25 trimming in fastp and clone calling in MiXCR, and kept productive beta chains. Rows matching on CDR3 protein sequence are summarized as one entry with the most common DNA and genes. TCRdb's processing, not the authors' own work, is the source of the V and J calls. This sample comprises approximately 610,000 distinct CDR3 sequences, under 15% of them detected only once. About 3.9% of the sample is in the top ten clones.

There are many counts of this clonotype. Which antigen it targets is not known. The input lacks base qualities; no much larger clone sits a single base away. Ophthalmopathy patients had moderately to severely active disease, Clinical Activity Score of at least 3, NOSPECS grade of at least 4, and duration under 3 months. Exclusion was applied to patients with uncontrolled infections, other autoimmune diseases, pregnancy or lactation. Clinical symptoms, serum thyroxine and TRAb, thyroid ultrasound, and orbital computed tomography formed the basis for the diagnoses. Ficoll-Paque density gradient centrifugation was used to isolate PBMCs from around 10 ml of fresh peripheral blood. Total RNA was extracted with Trizol reagent, and quality was checked on an Agilent 2100 Bioanalyzer. What the work shows at the level of the full study, not this receptor alone: Most expanded thyroid clonotypes (frequency above 0.001) were also detected in blood, a finding suggesting that blood repertoires may reflect thyroid immune responses. A model built on a 13 V-J signature distinguished ophthalmopathy from stable hyperthyroidism, reaching 85% to 90% sensitivity and under 84% specificity in cross-validation and 80%/75% in testing. In validation, progression to ophthalmopathy was predicted by the model with 70.59% sensitivity and 72.22% specificity, a median of approximately 6.5 months before onset. Sample size was not statistically predetermined, and investigators were not blinded to group allocation.

The sequence was obtained from a woman aged 40 to 50 with Graves' ophthalmopathy. The chain links TRBV20-1 with TRBJ2-7; the D gene is perhaps TRBD2, from 5 matching bases. Sequencing was carried out using blood. The DNA sequence is given as TGCAGTGCTAGAGATATGGTGGCTAGCTGGTACGAGCAGTACTTC. It translates to CSARDMVASWYEQYF.